Presented here are 5 T cell receptor beta chains from one specimen sequenced in a study of T cells in Graves' hyperthyroidism and ophthalmopathy. The TCR beta CDR3 regions underwent amplification using RNA transcripts as the source. The TCR CDR3 was amplified in a first-round RT-PCR using the HTBI primer set. TCRdb reanalysed the multiplex PCR reads using MiXCR and keeps one entry per CDR3 protein. The sample holds 640,000 or so distinct CDR3 sequences, about 15% seen once. Specimen: blood. These TCRs come from a woman aged 40 to 50 with Graves' ophthalmopathy.

This clonotype occurred a few times. The chain employs TRBV11-2 and TRBJ2-7, with D hard to call. The CDR3 contains 16 residues. Trimming cost V 1 base and J 3 bases, with 16 bases left between them. Germline assignment: CDR1 SGHAT and CDR2 FQNNGV. CDR3 nucleotide sequence: TGTGCCAGCAGCTTAGTGGGCCCCCGCTTGGGCTACGAGCAGTACTTC. It translates to CASSLVGPRLGYEQYF.

This clonotype occurred many times. The chain uses TRBV18 and TRBJ1-3; D not resolved. Germline CDR1 KGHSH, CDR2 LQKENI. The V and J ends lost 3 bases and 0 bases respectively, with 12 bases between them. The CDR3 covers 16 residues. DNA for the CDR3: TGTGCCAGCTCACCCCAGGAGAGTACCTCTGGAAACACCATATATTTT. Protein product: CASSPQESTSGNTIYF.

This clonotype was found many times. V is TRBV11-2 and J is TRBJ2-5; 9 bases are a match to TRBD1. The length of the CDR3 is 18 residues. Losses at the gene ends were 1 base for V and 1 base for J; bases not matched to a gene: 10. Germline assignment: CDR1 SGHAT and CDR2 FQNNGV. For the CDR3, the DNA is TGTGCCAGCAGCTTAGGTCGTACCGGGACAGGGTTCCAAGAGACCCAGTACTTC. Its translation: CASSLGRTGTGFQETQYF.

V gene TRBV6-2 or TRBV6-3 combines with J gene TRBJ2-6; TRBD1 matches at 8 bases. The germline V gene encodes CDR1 MNHEY and CDR2 SVGEGT. The CDR3 covers 21 residues. The V segment lost 0 bases and the J segment 0 bases; nucleotides outside the gene matches: 13. The CDR3 DNA sequence: TGTGCCAGCAGTTACTCGAAACCTCCCGGGACAGGAAGCTCTGGGGCCAACGTCCTGACTTTC. This codes for CASSYSKPPGTGSSGANVLTF.

The chain joins TRBV4-3 to TRBJ1-1, with D unresolved. Germline values: CDR1 LGHNA, CDR2 YSLEER. V lost 0 bases and J 1 base, leaving 9 bases between the germline ends. The CDR3 length is 15 residues. The CDR3 spells CASSQDGRRNTEAFF. The DNA of the CDR3 is TGCGCCAGCAGCCAAGATGGAAGACGGAACACTGAAGCTTTCTTT.